The T cell receptor (beta chain) under discussion was sequenced for a study of blood T cell repertoires in COVID-19. In the study overall: The study drew acute and convalescent COVID-19 samples from the United States, Italy and Spain. Nucleic acid was either cDNA or gDNA, and it came from T cells, B-cell-depleted T cells, or PBMCs.

Per germline, CDR1 LNHNV and CDR2 YYDKDF (reference sequence). J was trimmed by 10 bases and V by 0 bases; bases with no gene match: 5. The CDR3 runs to 15 residues. Original processing methods: How many nucleated cells were present was estimated from reference gene primer amplification. Assay used: immunoSEQ multiplex PCR; TCRdb lists only in-frame clones, some missing. That table furnishes V, J and clone size, whereas the DNA furnished D and trimming. The sample consists of some 150,000 clones, around 90% of them appearing once. The specimen sequenced was peripheral blood. The clonotype was recovered from a woman in her fifties or sixties with acute or convalescent COVID-19. J is TRBJ1-6 and V is TRBV15; TRBD1 matches at 8 bases. The CDR3 DNA reads TGTGCCACCAGCAGAGAAACAGGGGGGAGATCACCCCTCCACTTT. It translates to CATSRETGGRSPLHF.